This TCR beta chain is from a study of CD8 T cells in Susac syndrome. The T cells that were sequenced for TCR beta were CD8+ and CD4+ cells from blood. Each multiple sclerosis control was a treatment-naive patient with relapsing-remitting disease that was either stable or active. Negative isolation was used for CD8+ and CD4+ T cells, and FACS enrichment was applied to TEMRA cells. Random hexamers were used to reverse transcribe the RNA input (about 0.45 to 1 ug). immunoSEQ multiplex PCR amplified TCR beta CDR3 across 54 Vbeta, 13 Jbeta. TCRdb reprocessed the immunoSEQ multiplex PCR reads with MiXCR, giving one entry per CDR3 protein. The repertoire holds about 210,000 distinct CDR3 sequences, 95% seen once, with 0.075% to 0.095% in the top ten. Of note for this clonotype: The CDR3 carries no conserved terminal phenylalanine or tryptophan, so it likely arises from a read error. Because the CDR3's place on the DNA is in doubt, the DNA is left out and the CDR3 is given as listed by TCRdb.

The CDR3 sequence runs 12 residues, both termini included. Per germline, CDR1 SNHLY and CDR2 FYNNEI. Sequenced sample: CD4+ T cells from PBMCs. The rearrangement joins TRBV2 to TRBJ2-3; the D call of TRBD2 is as the table states it, not checked on the DNA. This TCR was recovered from a human donor with multiple sclerosis. CDR3 in amino acids: CASRGNPLRTRL.